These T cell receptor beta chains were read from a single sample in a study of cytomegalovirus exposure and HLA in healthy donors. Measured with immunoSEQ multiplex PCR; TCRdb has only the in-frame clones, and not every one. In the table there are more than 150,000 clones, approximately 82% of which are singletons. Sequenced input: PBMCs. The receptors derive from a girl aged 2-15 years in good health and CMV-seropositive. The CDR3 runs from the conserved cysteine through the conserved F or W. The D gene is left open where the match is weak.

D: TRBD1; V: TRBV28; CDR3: CASSSPGQGKNSYNEQFF
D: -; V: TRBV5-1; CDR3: CASSPAGITLDEQYF
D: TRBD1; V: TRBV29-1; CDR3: CSVAGTGLKNIQYF
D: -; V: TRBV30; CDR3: CAWTGVRLSNQPQHF
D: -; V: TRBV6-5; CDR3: CASSYSTEARYEQYF
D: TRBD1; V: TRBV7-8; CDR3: CASSPDRVGEAFF
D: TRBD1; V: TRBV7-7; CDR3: CASSLGWGQNYEQYF
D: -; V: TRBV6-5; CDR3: CASSYSGQGFDEQYF
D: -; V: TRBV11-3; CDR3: CASSSRVSTDTQYF
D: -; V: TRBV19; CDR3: CASSMSSGTQYF
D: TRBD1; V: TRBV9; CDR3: CASSQPRTGSEELFF
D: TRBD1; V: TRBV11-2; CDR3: CASSLGSGGLLEAFF
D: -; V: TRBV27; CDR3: CASSLRGISAKNIQYF
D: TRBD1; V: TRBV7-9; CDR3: CASSQGQGAYNEQFF
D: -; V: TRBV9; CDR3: CASSDPTQTENTEAFF
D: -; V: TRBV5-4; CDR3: CASRLEGHRPYEQYF
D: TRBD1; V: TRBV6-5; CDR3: CASSLTQTGGHGYTF
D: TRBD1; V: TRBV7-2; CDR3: CASSLTGTYGYTF